What follows are 8 T cell receptor beta chains derived from one specimen sequenced in a study of human T cells and chemical hapten exposure. As for time point: patch test 1, 2 weeks after DPC sensitization. Treatment specified: therapeutic diphenylcyclopropenone sensitization with weekly scalp DPC. TCRdb used MiXCR to reprocess the RACE reads, holding one entry per CDR3 protein. The top ten clones hold 2% to 2.5% of a sample with 90,000 or so distinct CDR3 sequences, about 10% of them seen once. Source: whole blood, taken in connection with sensitization to the hapten diphenylcyclopropenone (DPC). Every receptor here comes from a middle-aged man with alopecia areata. Some clones in this sample may be carry-over from other donors' samples.

The V gene is TRBV29-1, the J gene TRBJ2-5; 10 bases are a match to TRBD2. This CDR3 spans 14 amino acids. Per the germline V gene, CDR1 is SQVTM and CDR2 is ANQGSEA. V was clipped by 4 bases and J by 1 base; unmatched bases: 3. DNA of the CDR3: TGCAGCGTTGTACTAGCGGGATCCCAAGAGACCCAGTACTTC. Its protein product is CSVVLAGSQETQYF.

This clonotype has more than one count but fewer than ten. This chain links TRBV3-1 with TRBJ2-6; D is possibly TRBD2 (7 bases). V shed 3 bases and J shed 2 bases, with 11 bases lying between them. Germline V gene data show CDR1 as LGHDT and CDR2 as YNNKEL (reference sequence). CDR3 length: 16 residues. The DNA of the CDR3 is TGTGCCAGCAGCCAGAGGGGGGGTACTGGGGCCAACGTCCTGACTTTC. Translation gives CASSQRGGTGANVLTF.

At least ten counts were recorded for this clonotype. The rearrangement uses TRBV10-3 and TRBJ1-1, with a weak D call TRBD1 (6 bases). The germline V gene has CDR1 ENHRY and CDR2 SYGVKD. The CDR3 runs to 17 residues. V was pared by 2 bases and J by 1 base, with 17 bases between. Here the CDR3 DNA reads TGTGCCATCAGTGAGGCCCCCGGAGGGGGGCAGAACACTGAAGCTTTCTTT. It translates to CAISEAPGGGQNTEAFF.

In its sample, this clonotype was seen a few times. The chain links TRBV30 to TRBJ1-2; D is undetermined. Trimming cost V 2 bases and J 6 bases, with 13 bases left between them. This CDR3 has 13 amino acids. Looked up from germline, CDR1 is GTSNPN and CDR2 is SVGIG (reference sequence). The CDR3 DNA reads TGTGCCTGGAGTCTCCTGGGGATGGATGGCTACACCTTC. Protein: CAWSLLGMDGYTF.

V is TRBV7-8 and J is TRBJ2-3; TRBD1 aligns across 9 bases. The CDR3 runs to 18 residues. Trimming took 1 base from V and 2 from J; bases not matched to a gene: 10. The germline V gene has CDR1 SGHVS and CDR2 FQNEAQ. DNA for the CDR3: TGTGCCAGCAGCTTAGTGGGACAGGGATTTTCCGACACAGATACGCAGTATTTT. It encodes CASSLVGQGFSDTDTQYF.

The sample holds a few counts of this clonotype. The chain joins TRBV4-2 to TRBJ2-7; D remains ambiguous. Trimming shortened V by 0 bases and J by 7 bases, and 22 bases separated the two germline ends. This CDR3 comprises 17 residues. Germline CDR1 LGHNA, CDR2 YNFKEQ. The CDR3 is CASSQDRRVQRIGEQYF. CDR3 DNA sequence: TGTGCCAGCAGCCAAGATAGGAGAGTCCAACGGATAGGGGAGCAGTACTTC.

This clonotype has just a few counts. The gene calls are TRBV5-6 and TRBJ2-2, with unresolved D. Deletions cut 1 base from V and 5 bases from J, with 15 bases between. The CDR3 is 16 residues long. The V gene's germline CDR1 is SGHDT and CDR2 YYEEEE. DNA for the CDR3: TGTGCCAGCAGCTTGTTCAACAGTTGGCCTACCGGGGAGCTGTTTTTT. Translation: CASSLFNSWPTGELFF.

The chain recombines TRBV6-5 with TRBJ2-7; the D is unclear. The CDR3 is 15 residues long. Trimming removed 5 bases from V and 0 bases from J, with 14 bases in between. CDR1 and CDR2 (germline): MNHEY, SVGAGI. The CDR3 DNA is TGTGCCAGCAGTGGCCCCGGAGAGAGCTCCTACGAGCAGTACTTC. This sequence encodes CASSGPGESSYEQYF.